This TCR beta chain was captured by sequencing in a study of beta chain features in type 1 diabetes. Study-wide results and limits: All four CD4+ subsets of Type 1 diabetes patients contained TCRB CDR3s that were moderately but significantly shorter.

To note about this clone: Antigen specificity is unknown.

Expressed TCRB transcripts were sequenced because the entire RNA isolate underwent reverse transcription. Only in-frame clones appear in the TCRdb table, and some are missing; sequencing was by immunoSEQ multiplex PCR. This table has about 280,000 clones, around 16% appearing once. Based on CD45RO/CCR7/CD25/CD127/CD95/CD27, CD4+ regulatory, stem cell-like memory, naive and central memory cells were sorted. Sorting gave populations that all exceeded 95% purity. The sequence was collected from a man younger than 30 with type 1 diabetes. Sequenced: naive CD4+ T cells from blood.

CDR3 region: CASSPSWQMNTEAFF. The CDR3 DNA is TGTGCCAGCTCACCCTCATGGCAAATGAACACTGAAGCTTTCTTT. The rearrangement links TRBV18 to TRBJ1-1; unclear D gene. V was pared by 3 bases and J by 0 bases, with 11 bases between. CDR3 length: 15 residues. Germline CDR1 reads KGHSH; CDR2 reads LQKENI.